Listed here is a single T cell receptor beta chain. Antigen unknown. Other DNA sequences in the sample encode the same CDR3. The CDR3 runs to 11 residues. The V end was cut by 5 bases, the J end by 1 base, with 3 bases between. Germline V gives CDR1 SEHNR, CDR2 FQNEAQ (reference sequence). Measured with immunoSEQ multiplex PCR; TCRdb has only the in-frame clones, and not every one. The repertoire holds about 1.5 million clones, with approximately 98% as singletons. This sample is part of a study of shared clonotypes between healthy human individuals. As for the study in general: Three CD4 naive, three CD4 memory, two CD8 naive and one CD8 memory plate were used per donor. Study outcomes and limitations: Since donors were few, the genetic and exposure-history diversity represented was limited.

J is TRBJ2-7 and V is TRBV7-9; no firm D call. The sample comprised naive CD4+ T cells sorted from blood. The subset denotes: CD45RA+ positively selected. This TCR came from a man younger than 40 in good health. The CDR3 DNA follows: TGTGCCAGCAGCCTTTCCTACGAGCAGTACTTC. Encoded protein: CASSLSYEQYF.